Below are 24 T cell receptor beta chains sequenced from a single sample in a study of cytomegalovirus exposure and HLA in healthy donors. The study ran its PCR with 60 Vbeta and 13 Jbeta primers. The data were produced by immunoSEQ multiplex PCR, yet TCRdb's version contains in-frame clones alone and is incomplete. The table lists 80,000 to 95,000 clones, around 70% of them singletons. Sequenced sample: PBMCs. The receptor source for this set is a woman aged 50 to 60 in good health and CMV-seropositive.

J is TRBJ2-5 and V is TRBV7-8, with 11 bases that match TRBD2. Trimming took 5 bases from V and 3 from J; bases not matched to a gene: 5. The V gene's germline CDR1 is SGHVS and CDR2 FQNEAQ. The CDR3 is 15 amino acids. The CDR3 coding sequence is TGTGCCAGCAGCCCCCCGGGACTAGCGGAAGAGACCCAGTACTTC. Amino acids: CASSPPGLAEETQYF.

The genes are TRBV25-1 and TRBJ1-4; possible D gene TRBD1, 5 bases. The CDR3 is made up of 14 amino acids. Per the germline V gene, CDR1 is MGHDK and CDR2 is SYGVNS. V was clipped by 1 base and J by 8 bases, with 11 bases between them. CDR3 sequence (DNA): TGTGCCAGCAGTGAATCAAGGGGTTGGGAAAAACTGTTTTTT. Its translation is CASSESRGWEKLFF.

A few counts support this clone. The J gene is TRBJ2-7, the V gene TRBV19; no reliable D call. The CDR3 is made up of 13 amino acids. CDR1 LNHDA and CDR2 SQIVND come from the germline V gene (reference sequence). V was pared by 1 base and J by 3 bases, with 7 bases between. The CDR3 DNA reads as TGTGCCAGTAGTATAGGGTCAGGCTACGAGCAGTACTTC. Its protein product is CASSIGSGYEQYF. The full variable domain, with the rest looked up from reference TRBV19 and TRBJ2-7, is DGGITQSPKYLFRKEGQNVTLSCEQNLNHDAMYWYRQDPGQGLRLIYYSQIVNDFQKGDIAEGYSVSREKKESFPLTVTSAQKNPTAFYLCASSIGSGYEQYFGPGTRLTVT.

The rearrangement joins TRBV18 to TRBJ2-3; D unresolved. Trimming cost V 0 bases and J 6 bases, with 4 bases left between them. This CDR3 is 12 amino acids long. CDR1 and CDR2 from the germline V gene are KGHSH and LQKENI. The CDR3 loop reads CASSPPRDTQYF. The CDR3 DNA reads as TGTGCCAGCTCACCACCCCGGGATACGCAGTATTTT.

The chain has TRBV11-2 and TRBJ1-4; D unclear. CDR3 length: 15 residues. Germline lookup yields CDR1 SGHAT and CDR2 FQNNGV. Trimming stripped 1 base from V and 7 bases from J, with 13 bases between. The CDR3 reads CASSLGDREPEKLFF. Here the CDR3 DNA reads TGTGCCAGCAGCTTAGGAGACCGGGAACCTGAAAAACTGTTTTTT.

This sequence joins TRBV28 and TRBJ2-3; 7 bases fit TRBD2. The CDR3 is 15 amino acids. CDR1 and CDR2 (germline): MDHEN, SYDVKM. The V and J ends lost 3 bases and 2 bases, in that order; junction bases with no gene match: 5. The DNA of the CDR3 is TGTGCCAGCAGTTTCCCCGGGAGGTCCACAGATACGCAGTATTTT. Amino acid sequence: CASSFPGRSTDTQYF.

This clone was counted a few times. J is TRBJ2-3 and V is TRBV25-1; a weak D match, TRBD2 (6 bases). Trimming cost V 5 bases and J 3 bases, with 15 bases left between them. The CDR3 is 15 residues long. In germline, CDR1 is MGHDK, CDR2 SYGVNS. The CDR3 protein is CASSPTDGGTDTQYF. DNA of the CDR3: TGTGCCAGCAGTCCGACGGATGGGGGGACAGATACGCAGTATTTT.

This clone has a handful of counts. V is TRBV7-2 and J is TRBJ1-1; D perhaps matches TRBD1 (6 bases). CDR1 and CDR2 (germline): SGHTA, FQGNSA. The germline V and J ends were trimmed by 2 bases and 10 bases, with 17 bases remaining between them. The CDR3 spans 14 residues. CDR3 region: CASSLWAGEMGAFF. CDR3 nucleotides: TGTGCCAGCAGCTTATGGGCAGGGGAGATGGGAGCTTTCTTT.

The chain uses TRBV7-9 and TRBJ2-1, with D possibly being TRBD2 (6 bases). This CDR3 region has 12 residues. Between the trimmed V and J ends, which lost 3 bases and 9 bases, there was a span of 9 bases. Per germline, CDR1 SEHNR and CDR2 FQNEAQ (reference sequence). The CDR3, as DNA: TGTGCCAGCAGCTTCAGTAGCGGTGAGCAGTTCTTC. It yields the protein CASSFSSGEQFF.

This clone was observed once. CDR3 DNA sequence: TGTGCAAGTCGCTACCTCCTTTTTTTCAGGACTGAAGCTTTCTTT. This gives the protein CASRYLLFFRTEAFF. The J gene is TRBJ1-1, the V gene TRBV12-2; the DNA was not compared with TRBD1, the D call given in the table. TRBV12-2 counts as a pseudogene. This CDR3 contains 15 residues.

The chain has TRBV10-3 and TRBJ2-1, with 12 bases that match TRBD2. The CDR3 is 13 amino acids. The germline CDR1 and CDR2 sequences are ENHRY and SYGVKD. J lost 8 bases, V lost 11 bases, and 7 bases had no gene match. The CDR3 DNA is TGTGCCGCCGCTAGCGGGAGGGTAGATGAGCAGTTCTTC. Its protein is CAAASGRVDEQFF.

This chain joins TRBV7-3 and TRBJ2-5; D gene unclear. Per germline, CDR1 SGHTA and CDR2 FQGTGA. Trimming stripped 1 base from V and 4 bases from J, with 13 bases between. The CDR3 covers 15 residues. CDR3 region: CASSLMSTAPETQYF. In DNA form, the CDR3 reads TGTGCCAGCAGCTTAATGTCTACCGCTCCAGAGACCCAGTACTTC.

The chain combines TRBV7-3 with TRBJ2-4; TRBD2 agrees at 7 bases. V lost 4 bases and J lost 9; bases outside the gene matches: 9. The length of the CDR3 is 14 residues. CDR1 is SGHTA, CDR2 FQGTGA, per germline. CDR3 residues: CASSSSSGTAIQYF. The CDR3 DNA reads TGTGCCAGCAGCTCCTCTAGCGGCACCGCCATTCAGTACTTC.

This chain uses TRBV28 with TRBJ2-1, with 9 bases lining up with TRBD1. V gave up 6 bases and J gave up 1 base; unmatched junction bases: 4. The germline V gene encodes CDR1 MDHEN and CDR2 SYDVKM. CDR3 length: 15 residues. The CDR3: CASSADRGSYNEQFF. DNA of the CDR3: TGTGCCAGCAGCGCTGACAGGGGGTCCTACAATGAGCAGTTCTTC. The full variable domain, completed using reference TRBV28 and TRBJ2-1, is DVKVTQSSRYLVKRTGEKVFLECVQDMDHENMFWYRQDPGLGLRLIYFSYDVKMKEKGDIPEGYSVSREKKERFSLILESASTNQTSMYLCASSADRGSYNEQFFGPGTRLTVL.

The gene calls are TRBV30 and TRBJ1-3; weak D call: TRBD1 (5 bases). Trimming took off 1 base at V and 8 bases at J, with 9 bases between the two ends. The CDR3 has 12 amino acids. Germline values: CDR1 GTSNPN, CDR2 SVGIG (reference sequence). Here the CDR3 DNA reads TGTGCCTGGAGTGGGACACATGACACCATATATTTT. It specifies CAWSGTHDTIYF.

The chain links TRBV25-1 to TRBJ2-5; 7 bases agree with TRBD2. This CDR3 is built from 16 residues. Germline V gene sequence: CDR1 MGHDK, CDR2 SYGVNS. Trimming cost V 0 bases and J 5 bases; bases outside gene matches: 9. CDR3 nucleotides: TGTGCCAGCAGTGAATATGGGAGGGGCATCGGGGAGACCCAGTACTTC. This sequence encodes CASSEYGRGIGETQYF.

The gene calls are TRBV10-3 and TRBJ2-2; 13 nucleotides agree with TRBD2. This CDR3 spans 15 amino acids. V trimming: 6 bases; J trimming: 7 bases; junction bases outside the gene matches: 5. From germline, CDR1 is ENHRY and CDR2 SYGVKD. DNA of the CDR3: TGTGCCATCAGAGGACTAGCGGGAGAGGTCGGGGAGCTGTTTTTT. Amino acids: CAIRGLAGEVGELFF.

This chain joins TRBV29-1 and TRBJ2-1; 9 bases map to TRBD1. The V and J ends lost 0 bases and 6 bases, in that order; junction bases with no gene match: 0. CDR3 length: 13 residues. Germline CDR1 reads SQVTM; CDR2 reads ANQGSEA. The CDR3 DNA reads TGCAGCGTTGAAGAGACAGGGGGCAATGAGCAGTTCTTC. Amino acid sequence: CSVEETGGNEQFF.

This clone has only one observation. The V call is TRBV28, the J call TRBJ2-3; 7 bases align to TRBD2. Germline-derived CDR1 and CDR2 are MDHEN and SYDVKM. The CDR3 extends over 15 amino acids. With 1 base clipped from V and 1 base from J, the junction kept 2 bases outside the gene matches. CDR3 nucleotide sequence: TGTGCCAGCAGTTTATCTCTAGCGGGCACAGATACGCAGTATTTT. This codes for CASSLSLAGTDTQYF.

The V call is TRBV23-1, the J call TRBJ2-4, with 11 positions matching TRBD2. TRBV23-1 is reported as an ORF; its role is uncertain. CDR3 length equals 14 residues. Trimming at V came to 4 bases and at J to 13 bases, leaving 9 bases not matched to a gene. CDR3 region: CASSRSGRAYTQYF. The CDR3 nucleotides read TGCGCCAGCAGTCGTAGCGGGAGGGCGTACACGCAGTACTTC.

The chain employs TRBV6-5 and TRBJ2-7; D is perhaps TRBD2 (6 bases). Deletions cut 2 bases from V and 0 bases from J, with 8 bases between. The CDR3 runs to 14 residues. Looked up from germline, CDR1 is MNHEY and CDR2 is SVGAGI. CDR3 sequence (DNA): TGTGCCAGCAGTTACCTCGGGGGCTCCTACGAGCAGTACTTC. Its protein product is CASSYLGGSYEQYF.

This clone was seen more than once but under ten times. V and J are TRBV4-1 and TRBJ2-5, with 11 bases that match TRBD2. J was trimmed by 5 bases and V by 1 base; bases with no gene match: 3. The CDR3 contains 15 residues. The germline CDR1 and CDR2 sequences are MGHRA and YSYEKL. The CDR3 nucleotides are TGCGCCAGCAGCCAAGCTAGCGGGAGGTCGGAGACCCAGTACTTC. This codes for CASSQASGRSETQYF.

This clone was seen a few times. This sequence joins TRBV4-3 and TRBJ1-5; D gene uncertain. CDR3 length: 13 amino acids. Germline V lookup: CDR1 LGHNA, CDR2 YSLEER. Between the trimmed V and J ends, which lost 0 bases and 9 bases, there was a span of 9 bases. The chain's CDR3 is CASSQDPTRPQHF. CDR3 DNA: TGCGCCAGCAGCCAAGATCCGACTCGGCCCCAGCATTTT.

V gene TRBV6-5 combines with J gene TRBJ2-7, with D perhaps matching TRBD1 (7 bases). Germline CDR1 MNHEY, CDR2 SVGAGI. Between the trimmed V and J ends, which lost 6 bases and 0 bases, there was a span of 15 bases. The CDR3 runs 15 residues. Here the CDR3 reads CASSPDRDFSYEQYF. In DNA form, the CDR3 reads TGTGCCAGCAGCCCTGACAGGGACTTCTCCTACGAGCAGTACTTC.